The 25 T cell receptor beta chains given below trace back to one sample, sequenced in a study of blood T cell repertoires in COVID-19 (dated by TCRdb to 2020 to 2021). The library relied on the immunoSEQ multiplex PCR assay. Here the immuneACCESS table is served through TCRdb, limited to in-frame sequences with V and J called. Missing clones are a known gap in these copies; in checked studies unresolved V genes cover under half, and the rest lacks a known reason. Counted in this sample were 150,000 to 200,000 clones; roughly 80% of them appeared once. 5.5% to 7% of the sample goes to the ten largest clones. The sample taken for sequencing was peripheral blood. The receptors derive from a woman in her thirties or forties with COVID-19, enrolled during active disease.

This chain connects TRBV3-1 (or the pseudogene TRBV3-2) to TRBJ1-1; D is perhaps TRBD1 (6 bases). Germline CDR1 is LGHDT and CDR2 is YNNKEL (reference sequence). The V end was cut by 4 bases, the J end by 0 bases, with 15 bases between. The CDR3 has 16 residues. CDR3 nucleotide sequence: TGTGCCAGCAGCCCGGAGAAGGGACACATGAACACTGAAGCTTTCTTT. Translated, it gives CASSPEKGHMNTEAFF.

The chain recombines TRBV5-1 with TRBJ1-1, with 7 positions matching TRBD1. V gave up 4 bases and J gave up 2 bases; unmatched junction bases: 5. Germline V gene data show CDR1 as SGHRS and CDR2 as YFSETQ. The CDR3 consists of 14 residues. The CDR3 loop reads CASSIQGLNTEAFF. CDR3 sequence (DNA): TGCGCCAGCAGCATACAGGGGTTAAACACTGAAGCTTTCTTT.

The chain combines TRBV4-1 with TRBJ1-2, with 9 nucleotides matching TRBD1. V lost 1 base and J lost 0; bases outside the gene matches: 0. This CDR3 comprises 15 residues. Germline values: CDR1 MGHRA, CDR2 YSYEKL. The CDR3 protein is CASSQGTGANYGYTF. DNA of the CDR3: TGCGCCAGCAGCCAAGGGACAGGGGCTAACTATGGCTACACCTTC.

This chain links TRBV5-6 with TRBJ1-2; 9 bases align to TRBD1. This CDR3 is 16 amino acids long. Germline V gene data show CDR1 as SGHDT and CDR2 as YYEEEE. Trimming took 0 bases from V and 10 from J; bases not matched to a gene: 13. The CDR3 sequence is CASSLELGTGKSYYTF. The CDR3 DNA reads TGTGCCAGCAGCTTGGAACTTGGGACAGGGAAGTCTTACTACACCTTC.

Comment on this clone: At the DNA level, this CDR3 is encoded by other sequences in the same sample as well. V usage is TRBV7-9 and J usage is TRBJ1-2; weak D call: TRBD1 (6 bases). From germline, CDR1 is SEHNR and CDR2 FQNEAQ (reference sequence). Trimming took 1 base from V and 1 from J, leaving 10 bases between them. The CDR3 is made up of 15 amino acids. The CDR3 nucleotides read TGTGCCAGCAGCTTAGTGGCAGGGGTTAACTATGGCTACACCTTC. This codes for CASSLVAGVNYGYTF.

CDR3 sequence (DNA): TGTGCCAGTAGTACCCTAGGACTAGCGGCCCACAATGAGCAGTTCTTC. Amino acids: CASSTLGLAAHNEQFF. This chain uses TRBV19 with TRBJ2-1; 10 bases match TRBD2. Germline CDR1 and CDR2: LNHDA and SQIVND (reference sequence). The CDR3 runs to 16 residues. With V trimmed by 4 bases and J by 5 bases, 8 bases remained unmatched.

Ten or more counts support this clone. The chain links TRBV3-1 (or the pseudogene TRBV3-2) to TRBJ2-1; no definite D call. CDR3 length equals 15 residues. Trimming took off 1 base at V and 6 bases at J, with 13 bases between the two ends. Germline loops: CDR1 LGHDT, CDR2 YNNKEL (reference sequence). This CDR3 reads CASSQGGQKRNEQFF. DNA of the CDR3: TGTGCCAGCAGCCAAGGCGGTCAAAAGCGCAATGAGCAGTTCTTC.

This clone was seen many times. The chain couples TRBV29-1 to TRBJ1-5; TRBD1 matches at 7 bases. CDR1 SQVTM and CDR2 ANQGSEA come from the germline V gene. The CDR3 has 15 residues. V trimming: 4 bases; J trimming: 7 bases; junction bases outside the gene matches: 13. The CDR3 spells CSVALDSQQGQPQHF. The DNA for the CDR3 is TGCAGCGTTGCGTTGGACAGCCAACAGGGGCAGCCCCAGCATTTT.

As DNA, the CDR3 is TGTGCCAGCAGCTTGGCCCCGGTGGTTCAGGGGGCCGACGAGCAGTACTTC. Translation gives CASSLAPVVQGADEQYF. V is TRBV5-8 and J is TRBJ2-7; 8 bases agree with TRBD1. The V gene's germline CDR1 is SGHTS and CDR2 YDEGEE. Losses at the gene ends were 0 bases for V and 5 bases for J; bases not matched to a gene: 13. The CDR3 covers 17 residues.

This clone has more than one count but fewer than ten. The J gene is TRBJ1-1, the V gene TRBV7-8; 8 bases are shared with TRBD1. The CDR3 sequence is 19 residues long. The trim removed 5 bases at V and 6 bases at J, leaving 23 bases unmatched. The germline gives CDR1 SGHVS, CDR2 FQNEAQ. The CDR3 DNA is TGTGCCAGCAGCGTATTCCCCGGACAGGGCCTCGAAAGTAGACCTGAAGCTTTCTTT. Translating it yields CASSVFPGQGLESRPEAFF. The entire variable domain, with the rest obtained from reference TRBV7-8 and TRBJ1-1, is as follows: GAGVSQSPRYKVAKRGQDVALRCDPISGHVSLFWYQQALGQGPEFLTYFQNEAQLDKSGLPSDRFFAERPEGSVSTLKIQRTQQEDSAVYLCASSVFPGQGLESRPEAFFGQGTRLTVV.

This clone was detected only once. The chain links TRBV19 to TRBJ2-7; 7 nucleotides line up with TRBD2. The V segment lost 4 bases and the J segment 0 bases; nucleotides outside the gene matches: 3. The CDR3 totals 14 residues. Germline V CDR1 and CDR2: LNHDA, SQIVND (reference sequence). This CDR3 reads CASSKSGASYEQYF. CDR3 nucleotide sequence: TGTGCCAGTAGTAAAAGCGGGGCCTCCTACGAGCAGTACTTC.

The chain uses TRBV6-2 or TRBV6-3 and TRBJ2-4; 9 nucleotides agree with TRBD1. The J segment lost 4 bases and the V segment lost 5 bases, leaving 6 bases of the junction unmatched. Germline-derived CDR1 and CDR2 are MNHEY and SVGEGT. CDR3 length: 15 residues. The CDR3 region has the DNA TGTGCCAGCAGTCCCCACGGGACAGGGAAAAACATTCAGTACTTC. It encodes CASSPHGTGKNIQYF.

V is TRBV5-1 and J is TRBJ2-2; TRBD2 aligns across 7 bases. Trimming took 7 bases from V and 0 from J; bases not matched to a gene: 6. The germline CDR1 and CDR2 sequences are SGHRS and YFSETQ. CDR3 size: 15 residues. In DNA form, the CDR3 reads TGCGCCAGCTCCCTGGGGGGGGCGAACACCGGGGAGCTGTTTTTT. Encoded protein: CASSLGGANTGELFF.

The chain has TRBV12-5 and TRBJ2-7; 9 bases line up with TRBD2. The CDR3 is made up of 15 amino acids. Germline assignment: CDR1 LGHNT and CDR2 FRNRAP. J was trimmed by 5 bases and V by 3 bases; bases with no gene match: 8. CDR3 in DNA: TGTGCTAGTGGTTTTGGTAGCGGGAGCAGGAACGAGCAGTACTTC. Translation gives CASGFGSGSRNEQYF.

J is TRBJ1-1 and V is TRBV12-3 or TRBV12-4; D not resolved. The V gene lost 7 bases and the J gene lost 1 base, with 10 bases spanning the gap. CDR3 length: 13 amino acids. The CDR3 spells CASTPGRNTEAFF. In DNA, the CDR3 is TGTGCCAGCACCCCCGGTCGGAACACTGAAGCTTTCTTT.

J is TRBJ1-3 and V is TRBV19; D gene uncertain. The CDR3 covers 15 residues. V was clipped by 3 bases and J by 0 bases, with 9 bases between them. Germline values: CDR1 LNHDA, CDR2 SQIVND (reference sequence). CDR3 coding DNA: TGTGCCAGTAGTATTAGCAGAAGCTCTGGAAACACCATATATTTT. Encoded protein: CASSISRSSGNTIYF.

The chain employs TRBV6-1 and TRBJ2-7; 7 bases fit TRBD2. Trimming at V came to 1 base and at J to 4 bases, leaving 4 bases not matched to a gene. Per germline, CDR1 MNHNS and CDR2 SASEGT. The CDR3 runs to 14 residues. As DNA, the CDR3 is TGTGCCAGCAGTGAAGGCGGGGGTAGGTACGAGCAGTACTTC. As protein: CASSEGGGRYEQYF.

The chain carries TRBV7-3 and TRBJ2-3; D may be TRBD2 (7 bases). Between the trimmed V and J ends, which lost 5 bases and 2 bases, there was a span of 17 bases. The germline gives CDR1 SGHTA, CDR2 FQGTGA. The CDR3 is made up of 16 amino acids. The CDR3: CASSLGLGGNTDTQYF. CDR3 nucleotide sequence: TGTGCCAGCAGCCTCGGACTAGGGGGGAACACAGATACGCAGTATTTT.

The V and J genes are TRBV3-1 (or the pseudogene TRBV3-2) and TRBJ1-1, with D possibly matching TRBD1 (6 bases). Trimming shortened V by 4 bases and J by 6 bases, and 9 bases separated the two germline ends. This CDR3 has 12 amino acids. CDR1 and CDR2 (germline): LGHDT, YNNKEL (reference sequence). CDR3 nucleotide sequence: TGTGCCAGCAGCCCTTACAGGGCTGAAGCTTTCTTT. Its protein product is CASSPYRAEAFF.

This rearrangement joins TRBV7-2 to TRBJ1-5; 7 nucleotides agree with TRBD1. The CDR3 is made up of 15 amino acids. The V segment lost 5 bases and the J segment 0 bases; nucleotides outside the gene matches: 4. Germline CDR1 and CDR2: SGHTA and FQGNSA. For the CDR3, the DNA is TGTGCCAGCAGCGACGGACAGGTTAGCAATCAGCCCCAGCATTTT. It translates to CASSDGQVSNQPQHF. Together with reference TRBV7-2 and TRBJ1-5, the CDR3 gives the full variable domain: GAGVSQSPSNKVTEKGKDVELRCDPISGHTALYWYRQSLGQGLEFLIYFQGNSAPDKSGLPSDRFSAERTGGSVSTLTIQRTQQEDSAVYLCASSDGQVSNQPQHFGDGTRLSIL.

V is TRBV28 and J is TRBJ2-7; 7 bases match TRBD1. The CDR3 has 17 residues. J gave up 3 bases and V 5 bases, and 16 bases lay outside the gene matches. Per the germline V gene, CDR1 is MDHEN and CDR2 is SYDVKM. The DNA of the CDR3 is TGTGCCAGCAGTCTAGGACGAACAGGGGTTGCACTCTACGAGCAGTACTTC. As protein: CASSLGRTGVALYEQYF.

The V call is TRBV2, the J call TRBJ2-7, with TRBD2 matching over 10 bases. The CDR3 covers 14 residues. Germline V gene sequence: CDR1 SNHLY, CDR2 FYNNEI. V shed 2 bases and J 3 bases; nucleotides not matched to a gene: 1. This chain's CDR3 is CASSELAGDYEQYF. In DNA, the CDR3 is TGTGCCAGCAGTGAACTAGCGGGGGACTACGAGCAGTACTTC. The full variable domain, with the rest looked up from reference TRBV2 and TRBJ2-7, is EPEVTQTPSHQVTQMGQEVILRCVPISNHLYFYWYRQILGQKVEFLVSFYNNEISEKSEIFDDQFSVERPDGSNFTLKIRSTKLEDSAMYFCASSELAGDYEQYFGPGTRLTVT.

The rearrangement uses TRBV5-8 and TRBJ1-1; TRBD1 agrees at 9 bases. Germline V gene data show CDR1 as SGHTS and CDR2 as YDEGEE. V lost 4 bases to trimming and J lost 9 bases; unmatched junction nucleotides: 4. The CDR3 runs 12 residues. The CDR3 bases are TGTGCCAGCAGCGGCGGGACAGGGAAAGCTTTCTTT. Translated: CASSGGTGKAFF.

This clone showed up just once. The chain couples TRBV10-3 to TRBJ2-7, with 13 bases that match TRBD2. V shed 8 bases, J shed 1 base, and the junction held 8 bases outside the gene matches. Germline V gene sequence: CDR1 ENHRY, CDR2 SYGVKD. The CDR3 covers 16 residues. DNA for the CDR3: TGTGCCATCGGGACTAGCGGGACCCGATTGTCCTACGAGCAGTACTTC. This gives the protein CAIGTSGTRLSYEQYF.

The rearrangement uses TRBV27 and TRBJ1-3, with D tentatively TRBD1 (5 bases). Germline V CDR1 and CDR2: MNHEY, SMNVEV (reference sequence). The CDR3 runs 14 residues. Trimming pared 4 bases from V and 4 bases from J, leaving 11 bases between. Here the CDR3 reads CASSSSTVGNTIYF. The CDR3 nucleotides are TGTGCCAGCAGTTCCTCGACAGTCGGAAACACCATATATTTT.